This T cell receptor (beta chain) was captured by sequencing in a study of blood T cell repertoires in COVID-19. Turning to the study itself: Spain, Italy and the United States supplied samples that represented acute and convalescent COVID-19. In each case, the material was cDNA or gDNA derived from T cells, B-cell-depleted T cells, or PBMCs.

Trimming took 3 bases from V and 7 from J; bases not matched to a gene: 8. This CDR3 contains 15 residues. Germline CDR1 LGHDT, CDR2 YNNKEL (reference sequence). In the original workflow: Quantification of nucleated cells was approximated via reference gene primer amplification. TCRdb's copy holds only in-frame clones and misses some; the assay was immunoSEQ multiplex PCR. From that table come the V and J calls and clone size; the DNA was used to work out D and trimming. This table has about 7,200 clones, about 88% appearing once. The sequenced sample consisted of peripheral blood. The V and J genes are TRBV3-1 (or the pseudogene TRBV3-2) and TRBJ2-1, with TRBD1 matching over 8 bases. The sequence was collected from a human donor in a cohort sampled during active COVID-19. The donor label of this sample is uncertain. Here the CDR3 DNA reads TGTGCCAGCAGCCAGAGGACAGGGAAATCGAATGAGCAGTTCTTC. The encoded protein is CASSQRTGKSNEQFF.